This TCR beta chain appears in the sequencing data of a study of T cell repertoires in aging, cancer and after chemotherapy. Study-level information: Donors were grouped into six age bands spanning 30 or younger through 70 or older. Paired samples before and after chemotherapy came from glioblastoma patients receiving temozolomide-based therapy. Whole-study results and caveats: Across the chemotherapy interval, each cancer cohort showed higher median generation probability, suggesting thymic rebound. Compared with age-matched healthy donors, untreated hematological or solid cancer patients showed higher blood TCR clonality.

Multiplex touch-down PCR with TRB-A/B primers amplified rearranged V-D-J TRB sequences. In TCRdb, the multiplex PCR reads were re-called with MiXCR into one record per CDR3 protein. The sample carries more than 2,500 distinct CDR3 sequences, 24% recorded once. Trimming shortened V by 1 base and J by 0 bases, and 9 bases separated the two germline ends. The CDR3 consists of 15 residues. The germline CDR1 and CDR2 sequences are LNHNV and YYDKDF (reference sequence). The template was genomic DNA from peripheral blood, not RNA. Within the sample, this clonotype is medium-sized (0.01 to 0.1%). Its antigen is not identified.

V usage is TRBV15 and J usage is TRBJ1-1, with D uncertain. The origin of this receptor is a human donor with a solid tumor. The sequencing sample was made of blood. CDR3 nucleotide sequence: TGTGCCACCAGCAGAGGTCGACCCCTGAACACTGAAGCTTTCTTT. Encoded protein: CATSRGRPLNTEAFF. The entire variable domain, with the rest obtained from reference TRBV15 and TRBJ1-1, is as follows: DAMVIQNPRYQVTQFGKPVTLSCSQTLNHNVMYWYQQKSSQAPKLLFHYYDKDFNNEADTPDNFQSRRPNTSFCFLDIRSPGLGDTAMYLCATSRGRPLNTEAFFGQGTRLTVV.